This T cell receptor (beta chain) emerged from a study of shared clonotypes between healthy human individuals (dated by TCRdb to about 2020). In the study overall: The cohort included a few men and a couple of women between 18 and 49 years of age. Different laboratories and diverse techniques were used to prepare libraries and sequence TCR repertoires, to increase sequencing depth and limit assay-specific biases. Each donor's leukapheresis produced roughly between roughly 0.94 and 9.5 billion PBMCs. The study deeply sequenced blood TCR repertoires of 5 or 6 healthy adults to estimate repertoire size and the extent of clonotype sharing between individuals. Per donor, three plates each were used for CD4 naive and CD4 memory, two for CD8 naive, and one for CD8 memory. General findings and caveats noted by the study authors: Even with the large sequencing depth, rarefaction of the sorted-subset datasets indicated that sequencing was incomplete. Larger estimated clonotype richness was generally found for naive subsets than for memory subsets. Based on pairwise subsampling, the degree of clonotype sharing among donors was expected to be affected by sequencing depth. Only blood was sampled, and tissue TCR repertoires likely differ from those in blood. Across several donors, about 4.5% of naive CD4, more than 3% of naive CD8, 2.3% of memory CD4, and 0.4% of memory CD8 clonotypes were shared. The genetic and exposure-history diversity represented was limited by the small number of donors. Clonotypes shared by all four sorted-subset donors showed higher generation probabilities than non-shared clonotypes.

About this clone: Its antigen specificity is not known. No much larger clone exists at a distance of one base, and base qualities are not known.

TCR CDR3 regions were amplified from genomic DNA by multiplex PCR using the deep immunoSEQ assay. For each cell subset, the extracted genomic DNA was distributed evenly across all wells of several immunoSEQ 96-well plates, and each plate served as one replicate. For sorted subsets, each replicate PCR was loaded with 150 to 250 ng genomic DNA, equivalent to about 33,000 T cell genomes. The purified libraries were quantified using a Qubit 3.0 fluorometer, sized with a Bioanalyzer 2100, and then quantified again using the KAPA Library Quantification kit. Every immunoSEQ 96-well plate was sequenced on a separate single-read 150-cycle Illumina NextSeq 550 flow cell. Regarding the original processing steps: Because the immunoSEQ output held only junctional sequences and lacked quality scores, the filtering could not match the filtering applied to full-length reads. Sequences were annotated with PyIR, a Python wrapper for IgBLAST v1.9, and V/J genes and CDR3 were assigned using IMGT germline references. Reads with weak V/J assignments (E-value above 1e-6), missing CDR3, stop codons, out-of-frame junctions, or ambiguous translated residues were removed. V3J clonotypes were defined as sequences sharing an identical inferred V gene, J gene, and CDR3 amino acid sequence. To compute the percentage overlap between repertoires, the number of shared unique clonotypes was divided by the size of the smaller repertoire. Repertoire richness was assessed with RTK rarefaction, the Chao1 estimator, and Recon v2.1 estimates of unobserved clonotypes. OLGA was used to compute generation probabilities for all TCRbeta clonotypes that the gDNA method yielded from a handful of donors. Imported from immuneACCESS, the table was reduced by TCRdb to in-frame sequences with V and J called. These copies leave out some clones; in studies compared against another copy, an unresolved V gene accounts for under half, and the cause of the remainder is not known. The DNA was the basis for D and trimming; V, J and clone size are from that table. Within this sample are 2 million to 2.5 million clones, with approximately 94% of them counted one time only. Of the sample, less than 0.15% falls within the top ten clones.

Looking up the germline V gene yields CDR1 SGHRS and CDR2 YFSETQ. Measured from the cysteine to the phenylalanine, the CDR3 is 19 residues long. Solely the CDR3 DNA is kept, with 57 bases framed from the first base. Trimming accounts for 4 bases at V and 8 bases at J, while the number of junction bases matched to no gene is 23. The donors were healthy, HIV-negative adults with no recently reported acute infections or vaccinations. All donors were Caucasian adults living in Nashville, Tennessee, USA. Magnetic negative selection was used to enrich CD4+ T cells, after which naive cells were positively selected on CD45RA and the negative fraction became the memory subset. Blood was collected by leukapheresis, and PBMCs were isolated by Ficoll-Histopaque density gradient centrifugation and then cryopreserved in liquid nitrogen vapor phase. Purity and quantity of every magnetically sorted T cell population were checked by analytical flow cytometry. From each sorted fraction, genomic DNA was isolated and quantified by UV absorbance on a Nanodrop 2000c.

Sequenced: naive CD4+ T cells sorted from blood. The cell subset or site label, read with the paper, signifies: CD45RA+ positively selected. This TCR derives from a man aged 18 to 29 in good health. The chain is encoded by TRBV5-1 joined to TRBJ2-2; TRBD1 matches 7 bases in the middle. The CDR3 loop reads CASSPGTAARLLVAGELFF. The DNA sequence follows: TGCGCCAGCAGCCCTGGGACAGCAGCTAGGCTCTTGGTTGCGGGGGAGCTGTTTTTT.